These 27 T cell receptor beta chains share one sample of origin, sequenced in a study of shared clonotypes between healthy human individuals. The table came from immunoSEQ multiplex PCR; TCRdb's copy has only in-frame clones and leaves some out. The sample consists of about 2.3 million clones, more than 85% of them appearing once. Material for sequencing was naive CD4+ T cells from PBMCs. The sample's subset: CD45RA+ positively selected. These receptors originate from a man aged 18-30 years in good health. Some clones in this sample may be carry-over from other donors' samples.

V usage is TRBV28 and J usage is TRBJ2-3, with D perhaps TRBD1 or TRBD2 (7 bases each). V dropped 4 bases and J dropped 8 bases, with 19 bases sitting between them. Germline V gives CDR1 MDHEN, CDR2 SYDVKM. There are 15 residues in the CDR3. The DNA for the CDR3 is TGTGCCAGCAGTTCCTGGACTAGGACAGGAGGTACGCAGTATTTT. Amino acid sequence: CASSSWTRTGGTQYF. Supplemented by reference TRBV28 and TRBJ2-3, the full variable domain reads DVKVTQSSRYLVKRTGEKVFLECVQDMDHENMFWYRQDPGLGLRLIYFSYDVKMKEKGDIPEGYSVSREKKERFSLILESASTNQTSMYLCASSSWTRTGGTQYFGPGTRLTVL.

This clone has only one observation. The V call is TRBV28, the J call TRBJ2-7, with a weak D call TRBD2 (5 bases). This CDR3 has 13 residues. V lost 7 bases, J lost 2 bases, and 12 bases lay in between. CDR1 is MDHEN, CDR2 SYDVKM, per germline. The CDR3: CASTRRSTYEQYF. CDR3 DNA sequence: TGTGCCAGCACCCGGAGGAGCACCTACGAGCAGTACTTC.

The V gene is TRBV5-6, the J gene TRBJ1-1; D uncertain. Germline CDR1 and CDR2: SGHDT and YYEEEE. V lost 4 bases and J 2 bases, leaving 18 bases between the germline ends. This CDR3 has 16 residues. CDR3 sequence: CASSLRSGRQNTEAFF. The CDR3 bases are TGTGCCAGCAGCCTACGCTCCGGGCGTCAAAACACTGAAGCTTTCTTT.

The V and J genes are TRBV18 and TRBJ2-3; TRBD2 is a possible D gene (7 bases). Trimming shortened V by 0 bases and J by 4 bases, and 23 bases separated the two germline ends. Germline values: CDR1 KGHSH, CDR2 LQKENI. The CDR3 is 19 residues long. In DNA form, the CDR3 reads TGTGCCAGCTCACCACCGGTCACGGGGGGCGGAAAGGGCGCAGATACGCAGTATTTT. Encoded protein: CASSPPVTGGGKGADTQYF.

The chain employs TRBV9 and TRBJ2-5; the D gene is possibly TRBD1 (6 bases). Between the trimmed V and J ends, which lost 1 base and 2 bases, there was a span of 9 bases. This CDR3 is built from 14 residues. Germline V gene lookup returns CDR1 SGDLS and CDR2 YYNGEE. DNA for the CDR3: TGTGCCAGCAGCGTAAGCCAGGGGCAAGAGACCCAGTACTTC. Protein product: CASSVSQGQETQYF.

V gene TRBV7-6 combines with J gene TRBJ2-7; no reliable D call. Deletions cut 1 base from V and 0 bases from J, with 7 bases between. Germline assignment: CDR1 SGHVS and CDR2 FNYEAQ. The CDR3 totals 14 residues. As DNA, the CDR3 is TGTGCCAGCAGCTTAGGTGGCAACTCCTACGAGCAGTACTTC. This codes for CASSLGGNSYEQYF. The complete variable domain, with remaining parts taken from reference TRBV7-6 and TRBJ2-7, reads GAGVSQSPRYKVTKRGQDVALRCDPISGHVSLYWYRQALGQGPEFLTYFNYEAQQDKSGLPNDRFSAERPEGSISTLTIQRTEQRDSAMYRCASSLGGNSYEQYFGPGTRLTVT.

The chain has TRBV5-1 and TRBJ1-2, with D perhaps matching TRBD1 (5 bases). This CDR3 spans 14 amino acids. Trimming took 4 bases from V and 4 from J, leaving 14 bases between them. Germline V gene lookup returns CDR1 SGHRS and CDR2 YFSETQ. The CDR3 region has the DNA TGCGCCAGCAGCCAGGGAAGCGCGTCCTATGGCTACACCTTC. Residues: CASSQGSASYGYTF.

This sequence joins TRBV7-2 and TRBJ1-1; D is ambiguous. V was clipped by 7 bases and J by 7 bases, with 16 bases between them. The CDR3 has 13 residues. Germline CDR1 is SGHTA and CDR2 is FQGNSA. CDR3 DNA: TGTGCCAGCATGGAACGGGAGGGCCTTGAAGCTTTCTTT. Amino acid sequence: CASMEREGLEAFF.

The chain combines TRBV7-2 with TRBJ2-3, with D possibly matching TRBD2 (5 bases). The germline V gene encodes CDR1 SGHTA and CDR2 FQGNSA. V was clipped by 5 bases and J by 11 bases, with 14 bases between them. The CDR3 consists of 12 residues. The CDR3, as DNA: TGTGCCAGCAGCCGTCGGGAATCCAAGCAGTATTTT. This encodes CASSRRESKQYF.

The V call is TRBV14, the J call TRBJ2-7; no reliable D call. The CDR3 loop spans 12 amino acids. Between the trimmed V and J ends, which lost 1 base and 5 bases, there was a span of 6 bases. Germline CDR1 is SGHDN and CDR2 is FVKESK. CDR3 sequence reads: CASSQAPHEQYF. The CDR3 bases are TGTGCCAGCAGCCAAGCTCCCCACGAGCAGTACTTC.

The chain joins TRBV7-2 to TRBJ1-2; 8 bases are a match to TRBD1. Germline V gene sequence: CDR1 SGHTA, CDR2 FQGNSA. V dropped 1 base and J dropped 8; count of bases not matched to a gene: 6. The CDR3 is 14 amino acids. The CDR3 protein is CASSLDRGIGGYTF. CDR3 bases: TGTGCCAGCAGCTTAGACAGGGGGATAGGCGGCTACACCTTC.

V gene TRBV4-2 combines with J gene TRBJ1-1; D not resolved. V lost 4 bases, J lost 4 bases, and 16 bases lay in between. Germline V lookup: CDR1 LGHNA, CDR2 YNFKEQ. CDR3 length: 15 amino acids. The CDR3 DNA reads as TGTGCCAGCAGCCCGCAAACAGATTTGGGCACTGAAGCTTTCTTT. Translated: CASSPQTDLGTEAFF.

The chain has TRBV18 and TRBJ2-6; D possibly corresponds to TRBD2 (6 bases). The length of the CDR3 is 18 residues. The ends were cut back, 3 bases at V and 4 bases at J, with 19 bases in the middle. Per germline, CDR1 KGHSH and CDR2 LQKENI. CDR3 nucleotide sequence: TGTGCCAGCTCACCGGTGGAGGGGACGTACACCGGGGCCAACGTCCTGACTTTC. It codes for CASSPVEGTYTGANVLTF.

This rearrangement joins TRBV25-1 to TRBJ2-5; weak D call: TRBD2 (8 bases). CDR3 size: 14 residues. Between the trimmed V and J ends, which lost 8 bases and 5 bases, there was a span of 18 bases. Per the germline V gene, CDR1 is MGHDK and CDR2 is SYGVNS. This CDR3 is CASALSGTEETQYF. The CDR3 DNA sequence: TGTGCCAGCGCCCTTAGCGGGACAGAGGAGACCCAGTACTTC.

The rearrangement joins TRBV6-6 to TRBJ1-2; no definite D call. There are 15 residues in the CDR3. The germline CDR1 and CDR2 sequences are MNHNY and SVGAGI (reference sequence). V lost 5 bases, J lost 7 bases, and 20 bases lay in between. The CDR3 reads CASSPTSGNRPGYTF. CDR3 in DNA: TGTGCCAGCAGTCCCACGTCGGGGAATCGGCCTGGCTACACCTTC.

As for this clone: Additional DNA sequences in this sample encode the identical CDR3. V is TRBV28 and J is TRBJ1-2; tentatively, D is TRBD1 (6 bases). Trimming took off 6 bases at V and 5 bases at J, with 10 bases between the two ends. The germline CDR1 and CDR2 sequences are MDHEN and SYDVKM. This CDR3 contains 12 residues. The CDR3 sequence: CASSPQGYGYTF. DNA for the CDR3: TGTGCCAGCAGCCCCCAGGGGTATGGCTACACCTTC.

This chain links TRBV15 with TRBJ2-6; D call uncertain. The CDR3 consists of 13 residues. The V end was cut by 8 bases, the J end by 0 bases, with 5 bases between. The germline V gene has CDR1 LNHNV and CDR2 YYDKDF (reference sequence). The CDR3 spells CATRPSGANVLTF. In DNA form, the CDR3 reads TGTGCCACCCGTCCCTCTGGGGCCAACGTCCTGACTTTC.

This chain joins TRBV5-1 and TRBJ2-1; 11 bases align to TRBD2. Unmatched junction bases numbered 8, after V lost 3 bases and J lost 9 bases. CDR3 size: 15 residues. Germline V gene sequence: CDR1 SGHRS, CDR2 YFSETQ. The CDR3 spells CASSSTSGISSEQFF. CDR3 sequence (DNA): TGCGCCAGCAGCTCGACTAGCGGGATTAGTAGTGAGCAGTTCTTC.

This clone has just one count. The chain carries TRBV5-4 and TRBJ1-1, with D possibly TRBD1 on 6 matching bases. Looked up from germline, CDR1 is SGHNT and CDR2 is YYREEE (reference sequence). This CDR3 comprises 15 residues. V was cut by 0 bases and J by 4 bases, with 13 bases left in between. CDR3 loop: CASSLGVDSLTEAFF. The CDR3 DNA is TGTGCCAGCAGCTTGGGTGTGGACAGCCTCACTGAAGCTTTCTTT.

V gene TRBV4-1 combines with J gene TRBJ1-1; 7 bases match TRBD1. The CDR3 loop spans 16 amino acids. V gave up 0 bases and J gave up 0 bases; unmatched junction bases: 4. From germline, CDR1 is MGHRA and CDR2 YSYEKL. CDR3 in DNA: TGCGCCAGCAGCCAAGACTACAGGGGAATGAACACTGAAGCTTTCTTT. As protein: CASSQDYRGMNTEAFF.

This clone was counted a single time. The genes are TRBV18 and TRBJ1-5; D is ambiguous. Germline lookup yields CDR1 KGHSH and CDR2 LQKENI. V lost 0 bases to trimming and J lost 5 bases, with 8 bases between them. CDR3 length equals 14 residues. DNA of the CDR3: TGTGCCAGCTCACCACCGACCGGGGATCAGCCCCAGCATTTT. Amino acids: CASSPPTGDQPQHF.

This clone was observed a few times. One end of the junction is discordant with germline, which a read error may explain. The V call is TRBV28, the J call TRBJ2-7; 10 bases match TRBD1. CDR1 is MDHEN, CDR2 SYDVKM, per germline. The length of the CDR3 is 13 residues. This CDR3 reads CASSPTSGTGANF. CDR3 bases: TGTGCCAGCAGTCCAACATCCGGGACAGGGGCAAACTTC.

The chain has TRBV5-1 and TRBJ2-1; TRBD1 agrees at 8 bases. V shed 0 bases, J shed 5 bases, and the junction held 4 bases outside the gene matches. The CDR3 is made up of 15 amino acids. CDR1 is SGHRS and CDR2 is YFSETQ in the germline V gene. As DNA, the CDR3 is TGCGCCAGCAGCTTGGCCGGGACAGGAAACAATGAGCAGTTCTTC. Translation: CASSLAGTGNNEQFF.

Regarding this clone: This same CDR3 is encoded by further DNA sequences in the sample. The chain links TRBV9 to TRBJ1-4; the D is unclear. The germline V and J ends were trimmed by 0 bases and 0 bases, with 3 bases remaining between them. Germline CDR1 and CDR2: SGDLS and YYNGEE. The CDR3 loop spans 14 amino acids. The CDR3 DNA follows: TGTGCCAGCAGCGTAGAACCAACTAATGAAAAACTGTTTTTT. As protein: CASSVEPTNEKLFF. The full variable domain, rest sourced from reference TRBV9 and TRBJ1-4, is DSGVTQTPKHLITATGQRVTLRCSPRSGDLSVYWYQQSLDQGLQFLIQYYNGEERAKGNILERFSAQQFPDLHSELNLSSLELGDSALYFCASSVEPTNEKLFFGSGTQLSVL.

This CDR3 reads CASSPQGPNTQYF. In DNA form, the CDR3 reads TGTGCCAGCAGCCCCCAAGGCCCGAATACGCAGTATTTT. The rearrangement joins TRBV5-4 to TRBJ2-3; no definite D call. This CDR3 spans 13 amino acids. The V gene lost 4 bases and the J gene lost 7 bases, with 13 bases spanning the gap. From germline, CDR1 is SGHNT and CDR2 YYREEE (reference sequence). Full variable domain (outside the CDR3, taken from reference TRBV5-4 and TRBJ2-3): ETGVTQSPTHLIKTRGQQVTLRCSSQSGHNTVSWYQQALGQGPQFIFQYYREEENGRGNFPPRFSGLQFPNYSSELNVNALELDDSALYLCASSPQGPNTQYFGPGTRLTVL.

This chain connects TRBV9 to TRBJ1-3; no clear D. This CDR3 is built from 17 residues. V lost 0 bases to trimming and J lost 2 bases, with 15 bases between them. Germline CDR1 reads SGDLS; CDR2 reads YYNGEE. The CDR3, as DNA: TGTGCCAGCAGCGTAGACCCCGACGCCCTAGCTGGAAACACCATATATTTT. It translates to CASSVDPDALAGNTIYF.

This rearrangement joins TRBV5-1 to TRBJ2-1, with 8 bases lining up with TRBD2. V lost 4 bases to trimming and J lost 0 bases; unmatched junction nucleotides: 3. This CDR3 is built from 15 residues. CDR1 SGHRS and CDR2 YFSETQ come from the germline V gene. CDR3 protein: CASSPTSASYNEQFF. The CDR3 region has the DNA TGCGCCAGCAGCCCGACTAGCGCCTCCTACAATGAGCAGTTCTTC.